Judged by abundance, the clone carrying this T cell receptor beta chain is medium-sized (0.01 to 0.1%). Its antigen remains unknown. These data come from a study of spatial heterogeneity in lung cancer. For the study at large: Raw reads contained each unique TCR and UMI combination more than ten times on average. Study-wide results and limits: The study found that expanded intratumoral alpha and beta TCR counts tracked tumor mutation counts.

In the library, each TCR cDNA molecule bore its own unique molecular identifier. Via MiXCR, TCRdb re-called the 5' RACE reads, giving one row per CDR3 protein. The sample has 1,500 to 2,000 distinct CDR3 sequences; 16% are singletons. Trimming took 6 bases from V and 8 from J, leaving 10 bases between them. Germline CDR1 MNHEY, CDR2 SVGAGI. The CDR3 has 11 amino acids. The time point here: sample taken at primary tumor resection. Samples were obtained from roughly 65 donors, all untreated early-stage non-small cell lung cancer patients. Researchers sequenced whole RNA taken from tumor, nontumor lung or frozen PBMC without sorting.

The origin of this receptor is a female donor with early-stage non-small cell lung cancer. This chain uses TRBV6-5 with TRBJ1-2, with D perhaps matching TRBD1 (6 bases). The source material was lung tumor tissue, sampled at surgery. As DNA, the CDR3 is TGTGCCAGCAGGGCAGGGGCCGGCTACACCTTC. Translated, it gives CASRAGAGYTF.